These T cell receptor beta chains were read from a single sample in a study of T cell responses to AZD1222 COVID-19 vaccine. Profiling relied on immunoSEQ multiplex PCR, and the TCRdb table lists in-frame clones only, not all of them. The sample holds around 100,000 clones, around 89% seen once. This sample comprised peripheral blood, obtained on day 0 of AZD1222 vaccination. These TCRs come from an adult in good health. The CDR3 runs from the conserved cysteine through the conserved F or W. A D gene is named only where the DNA matches it firmly. Expanded clones are given a class, and other clones once, few, many or no size at all.

J: TRBJ1-2; size: .; D: .; V: TRBV9; DNA: TGTGCCAGCAGCGTACTGGGACACGCTAACTATGGCTACACCTTC; CDR3: CASSVLGHANYGYTF
J: TRBJ2-2; size: .; D: .; V: TRBV19; DNA: TGTGCCAGTATGGTGGGAATCGCCGGGGAGCTGTTTTTT; CDR3: CASMVGIAGELFF
J: TRBJ1-1; size: .; D: .; V: TRBV30; DNA: TGTGCCTGGATCGCGGAGGTGAACACTGAAGCTTTCTTT; CDR3: CAWIAEVNTEAFF
J: TRBJ1-1; size: .; D: .; V: TRBV7-2; DNA: TGTGCCAGCATCAAGCCTAACACTGAAGCTTTCTTT; CDR3: CASIKPNTEAFF
J: TRBJ2-5; size: .; D: .; V: TRBV14; DNA: TGTGCCAGCAGCCAAGATCAAGAGACCCAGTACTTC; CDR3: CASSQDQETQYF
J: TRBJ1-2; size: .; D: TRBD1; V: TRBV6-4; DNA: TGTGCCAGCAGTGACGGACAGGGGAGGAGAGGCTACACCTTC; CDR3: CASSDGQGRRGYTF
J: TRBJ1-4; size: .; D: TRBD1; V: TRBV30; DNA: TGTGCCTGTCCCGGGACAGGGGGCGAAGTTATGGGTGAAAAACTGTTTTTT; CDR3: CACPGTGGEVMGEKLFF
J: TRBJ2-1; size: .; D: TRBD1; V: TRBV15; DNA: TGTGCCACCAGCAGAGATCCGACAGGGACCAATGAGCAGTTCTTC; CDR3: CATSRDPTGTNEQFF
J: TRBJ2-2; size: .; D: .; V: TRBV27; DNA: TGTGCCAGCAGTTTTAGGGGTAGTCGCACCGGGGAGCTGTTTTTT; CDR3: CASSFRGSRTGELFF
J: TRBJ2-3; size: .; D: .; V: TRBV19; DNA: TGTGCCAGTAGTATAGGGGGGGTTATCACAGATACGCAGTATTTT; CDR3: CASSIGGVITDTQYF
J: TRBJ1-6; size: few; D: TRBD1; V: TRBV28; DNA: TGTGCCAGCAGGACAGGGTATAATTCACCCCTCCACTTT; CDR3: CASRTGYNSPLHF
J: TRBJ2-7; size: .; D: TRBD1; V: TRBV7-2; DNA: TGTGCCAGCAGCCGGACAGGAGCCTACGAGCAGTACTTC; CDR3: CASSRTGAYEQYF
J: TRBJ2-5; size: .; D: .; V: TRBV7-9; DNA: TGTGCCAGCAGCTCGCAGGGGGGGCAAGTGACCCAGTACTTC; CDR3: CASSSQGGQVTQYF
J: TRBJ1-5; size: .; D: .; V: TRBV5-1; DNA: TGCGCCAGCAGCTTGGATCCCTCACATAGCAATCAGCCCCAGCATTTT; CDR3: CASSLDPSHSNQPQHF
J: TRBJ1-6; size: .; D: TRBD1; V: TRBV30; DNA: TGTGCCTGGAGTGAGGGACAGGAGGTAAATTCACCCCTCCACTTT; CDR3: CAWSEGQEVNSPLHF
J: TRBJ2-3; size: .; D: TRBD2; V: TRBV27; DNA: TGTGCCAGCAGTTTAGAGGGACTAGCGGGGGGGAGGGATACGCAGTATTTT; CDR3: CASSLEGLAGGRDTQYF
J: TRBJ1-1; size: .; D: TRBD1; V: TRBV9; DNA: TGTGCCAGCAGCCCCGGGACAGGGACTGAAGCTTTCTTT; CDR3: CASSPGTGTEAFF
J: TRBJ1-2; size: .; D: .; V: TRBV7-3; DNA: TGTGCCAGCAGCTTAGCGACGGCGTATGGCTACACCTTC; CDR3: CASSLATAYGYTF
J: TRBJ1-1; size: .; D: TRBD1; V: TRBV5-1; DNA: TGCGCCAGCAGCTTGTTAGGGGGCCTGAACACTGAAGCTTTCTTT; CDR3: CASSLLGGLNTEAFF
J: TRBJ1-2; size: .; D: .; V: TRBV6-2/TRBV6-3; DNA: TGTGCCAGCAGTTCCCGGGGTCTCTATGGCTACACCTTC; CDR3: CASSSRGLYGYTF
J: TRBJ1-1; size: .; D: .; V: TRBV6-2/TRBV6-3; DNA: TGTGCCAGCAGTTACTCGGGACGGTTGAACACTGAAGCTTTCTTT; CDR3: CASSYSGRLNTEAFF
J: TRBJ1-3; size: .; D: .; V: TRBV6-5; DNA: TGTGCCAGCAGTTACGGTACTGGAAACACCATATATTTT; CDR3: CASSYGTGNTIYF
J: TRBJ2-5; size: .; D: .; V: TRBV2; DNA: TGTGCCAGCATCCCAAGTAGGATATCAGAGACCCAGTACTTC; CDR3: CASIPSRISETQYF
J: TRBJ1-2; size: .; D: TRBD1; V: TRBV11-2; DNA: TGTGCCAGCAGCTCAGGGACAGGGAGGCTCGTGATAGGTGGCTACACCTTC; CDR3: CASSSGTGRLVIGGYTF
J: TRBJ1-2; size: .; D: TRBD1; V: TRBV18; DNA: TGTGCCAGCTCACCGGGACAGGGACCGAATGGCTACACCTTC; CDR3: CASSPGQGPNGYTF
J: TRBJ2-5; size: once; D: .; V: TRBV9; DNA: TGTGCCAGCAGCGTAGCTGCAGGTTCCGAGACCCAGTACTTC; CDR3: CASSVAAGSETQYF
J: TRBJ1-1; size: .; D: .; V: TRBV7-3; DNA: TGTGCCAGCAGCTTAATGAGGGACACTGAAGCTTTCTTT; CDR3: CASSLMRDTEAFF
J: TRBJ1-5; size: .; D: .; V: TRBV7-2; DNA: TGTGCCAGCAGCTCTACAGGGTCCAATGGGCCCCAGCATTTT; CDR3: CASSSTGSNGPQHF
J: TRBJ1-5; size: .; D: TRBD1; V: TRBV6-4; DNA: TGTGCCAGCAGGATACCGGGACAGGATCAGCCCCAGCATTTT; CDR3: CASRIPGQDQPQHF
J: TRBJ1-3; size: .; D: .; V: TRBV5-8; DNA: TGTGCCAGCAGCTTGGTGGTGTTAACCTCTTCTGGAAACACCATATATTTT; CDR3: CASSLVVLTSSGNTIYF
J: TRBJ2-1; size: .; D: .; V: TRBV21-1; DNA: TGTGCCAGCAGCACTTGGGGTGAAGGGGATATCCATTTCTTC; CDR3: CASSTWGEGDIHFF
J: TRBJ1-5; size: .; D: TRBD1; V: TRBV7-9; DNA: TGTGCCAGCAGCCGACAGGGGGATCAGCCCCAGCATTTT; CDR3: CASSRQGDQPQHF
J: TRBJ1-4; size: once; D: .; V: TRBV18; DNA: TGTGCCAGCTCACCCCTACAGGGCGTCGAAAAACTGTTTTTT; CDR3: CASSPLQGVEKLFF
J: TRBJ2-7; size: once; D: .; V: TRBV19; DNA: TGTGCCAGTAGTATAGACAGGGCGATGGGCGAGCAGTACTTC; CDR3: CASSIDRAMGEQYF
J: TRBJ2-4; size: .; D: .; V: TRBV29-1; DNA: TGCAGCGTTTCTGGCCAGGGTTTGGACATTCAGTACTTC; CDR3: CSVSGQGLDIQYF
J: TRBJ1-6; size: .; D: .; V: TRBV18; DNA: TGTGCCAGCTCACCCATACAGGGACTGAATTCACCCCTCCACTTT; CDR3: CASSPIQGLNSPLHF
J: TRBJ1-3; size: .; D: .; V: TRBV10-3; DNA: TGTGCCATCAGTGAGGGGGCACCCTCTGGAAACACCATATATTTT; CDR3: CAISEGAPSGNTIYF
J: TRBJ2-6; size: once; D: .; V: TRBV29-1; DNA: TGCAGCGTAGACTCGGGCTCTGGGGCCAACGTCCTGACTTTC; CDR3: CSVDSGSGANVLTF
J: TRBJ2-7; size: .; D: .; V: TRBV9; DNA: TGTGCCAGCAGCGTAGGGAGGACGGCATCCTACGAGCAGTACTTC; CDR3: CASSVGRTASYEQYF
J: TRBJ1-5; size: .; D: .; V: TRBV20-1; DNA: TGCAGTGCTAGTGATGGTCAGCCCCAGCATTTT; CDR3: CSASDGQPQHF
J: TRBJ1-5; size: .; D: .; V: TRBV7-9; DNA: TGTGCCAGCAGCTTAAGGGAGTATAGCAATCAGCCCCAGCATTTT; CDR3: CASSLREYSNQPQHF
J: TRBJ2-7; size: .; D: .; V: TRBV6-5; DNA: TGTGCCCCGGGGAAGCTCCTCAGTCAGTACTTC; CDR3: CAPGKLLSQYF
J: TRBJ1-2; size: .; D: .; V: TRBV2; DNA: TGTGCCAGCACTGGTTGGTTTGGTCCGGGGAATGGCTACACCTTC; CDR3: CASTGWFGPGNGYTF
J: TRBJ2-1; size: .; D: TRBD2; V: TRBV9; DNA: TGTGCCAGCAGCGTAGCCAGCGGGGGCACTAGCGGTGAGCAGTTCTTC; CDR3: CASSVASGGTSGEQFF
J: TRBJ2-3; size: few; D: .; V: TRBV7-2; DNA: TGTGCCAGCCAGAGGCGGGGAGTGGAGGCAGATACGCAGTATTTT; CDR3: CASQRRGVEADTQYF
J: TRBJ2-7; size: once; D: TRBD1; V: TRBV5-8; DNA: TGTGCCAGCAGCTTGGAATGGGGACAGGGAGTCCACGAGCAGTACTTC; CDR3: CASSLEWGQGVHEQYF
J: TRBJ2-3; size: .; D: TRBD1; V: TRBV18; DNA: TGTGCCAGCTCAGAGGGACAGGGTAGCACAGATACGCAGTATTTT; CDR3: CASSEGQGSTDTQYF
J: TRBJ1-5; size: .; D: TRBD1; V: TRBV7-9; DNA: TGTGCCAGCTGGACAGGGCTTCAGCCCCAGCATTTT; CDR3: CASWTGLQPQHF
J: TRBJ2-6; size: .; D: .; V: TRBV4-1; DNA: TGCGCCAGCAGCCAAGAGGGGGCGGACTCTGGGGCCAACGTCCTGACTTTC; CDR3: CASSQEGADSGANVLTF
J: TRBJ1-4; size: few; D: .; V: TRBV19; DNA: TGTGCCAGTACGGGAGGGAAGGCAACTAATGAAAAACTGTTTTTT; CDR3: CASTGGKATNEKLFF
J: TRBJ1-3; size: .; D: TRBD1; V: TRBV6-2/TRBV6-3; DNA: TGTGCCAGCAGTTACGACGAATCAGGGGGCCGGAGAAACACCATATATTTT; CDR3: CASSYDESGGRRNTIYF
J: TRBJ1-6; size: .; D: .; V: TRBV11-2; DNA: TGTGCCAGCAGCTTCAACAGGGATTCACCCCTCCACTTT; CDR3: CASSFNRDSPLHF
J: TRBJ1-1; size: .; D: .; V: TRBV19; DNA: TGTGCCAGTAGTATAGGTTGGAAGGGACGTCATGTGAACACTGAAGCTTTCTTT; CDR3: CASSIGWKGRHVNTEAFF
J: TRBJ2-5; size: .; D: .; V: TRBV24-1; DNA: TGTGCCACCGGCCAGACAGACGGGGCCCAAGAGACCCAGTACTTC; CDR3: CATGQTDGAQETQYF
J: TRBJ2-2; size: few; D: .; V: TRBV5-8; DNA: TGTGCCAGCAGCACTGGGACTCTAAACACCGGGGAGCTGTTTTTT; CDR3: CASSTGTLNTGELFF
J: TRBJ1-5; size: .; D: .; V: TRBV12-3/TRBV12-4; DNA: TGTGCCAGCGATGACAGGTTGGCTCAGCCCCAGCATTTT; CDR3: CASDDRLAQPQHF
J: TRBJ1-4; size: .; D: .; V: TRBV4-1; DNA: TGCGCCAGCAGCCAAGATCAGCGACAGTGGGGGGAAAAACTGTTTTTT; CDR3: CASSQDQRQWGEKLFF
J: TRBJ1-5; size: .; D: .; V: TRBV27; DNA: TGTGCCAGCAGTTTATACTGGAATCAGCCCCAGCATTTT; CDR3: CASSLYWNQPQHF
J: TRBJ1-6; size: few; D: .; V: TRBV5-1; DNA: TGCGCCAGCAGCGCGGGACGGGATAATTCACCCCTCCACTTT; CDR3: CASSAGRDNSPLHF
J: TRBJ1-6; size: .; D: .; V: TRBV3-1/TRBV3-2; DNA: TGTGCCAGCAGCCAAGCGCAGTTAAATTCACCCCTCCACTTT; CDR3: CASSQAQLNSPLHF